A selection of T cell receptor beta chains follows, all from one sample in a study of human T cells and chemical hapten exposure. TCRdb called the RACE reads again in MiXCR, with one record for every CDR3 protein. The sample holds some 96,000 distinct CDR3 sequences, 27% seen once. The sample here was whole blood, taken in connection with sensitization to the hapten diphenylcyclopropenone (DPC). Every receptor here comes from a man aged 35 to 55 with alopecia areata. Some clones in this sample may be carry-over from other donors' samples. The conserved cysteine and the conserved F or W are not part of the CDR3 here.

ASSFAGNEQY,TRBV5-1,TRBJ2-7
ASGRGDFLEQF,TRBV2,TRBJ2-1
ASNVRGQYYEQY,TRBV6-5,TRBJ2-7
ASFRWGQGGVEQY,TRBV28,TRBJ2-7
ASSITGGTYTEAF,TRBV6-6,TRBJ1-1
ASSLSRGQGKMAKNIQY,TRBV12-3/TRBV12-4,TRBJ2-4
ASSKVAGGFFSYEQY,TRBV21-1,TRBJ2-7
ASSQVRGETQY,TRBV3-1,TRBJ2-5
ASRTSGRDEQF,TRBV12-3/TRBV12-4,TRBJ2-1
ASSLVAQTTDTQY,TRBV5-1,TRBJ2-3
ASSEGLAEITQY,TRBV7-9,TRBJ2-5
ASKGRPGAGELF,TRBV6-4,TRBJ2-2
ASSLAGGQGWTDTQY,TRBV3-1,TRBJ2-3
ASSLTGGTGELF,TRBV4-3,TRBJ2-2
ASRGAGTSNEQY,TRBV5-1,TRBJ2-7
ASSLSPSYEQY,TRBV27,TRBJ2-7
SATPGQLQY,TRBV20-1,TRBJ2-7
ASSLVGTSGTDTQY,TRBV7-2,TRBJ2-3
ATSSGPTRKY,TRBV15,TRBJ2-5
ASQRVGDQPQH,TRBV2,TRBJ1-5
ASSLDFSAGGDEQY,TRBV5-1,TRBJ2-7
ASSPRLSRYNEQF,TRBV12-3/TRBV12-4,TRBJ2-1